These 23 T cell receptor beta chains share one sample of origin, sequenced in a study of T-cell memory formation after mild COVID-19. TCRdb processed the 5' RACE reads anew with MiXCR; each CDR3 protein has one entry. The data contain over 70,000 distinct CDR3 sequences, about 13% of them singletons. The sample taken for sequencing was PBMCs or a T cell subset sorted from them (not recorded which). These receptors were taken from an adult woman who had mild COVID-19 (a few samples of this study predate the infection). Cell type and time point are not known.

In this sample, this clonotype turned up a few times. The chain employs TRBV7-3 and TRBJ2-3; D is uncertain. The CDR3 runs to 15 residues. Germline-derived CDR1 and CDR2 are SGHTA and FQGTGA. Trimming removed 3 bases from V and 6 bases from J, with 16 bases in between. In DNA, the CDR3 is TGTGCCAGCAGCTTGTCGATACCTTCCACGGATACGCAGTATTTT. The encoded protein is CASSLSIPSTDTQYF. The full variable domain, completed using reference TRBV7-3 and TRBJ2-3, is GAGVSQTPSNKVTEKGKYVELRCDPISGHTALYWYRQSLGQGPEFLIYFQGTGAADDSGLPNDRFFAVRPEGSVSTLKIQRTERGDSAVYLCASSLSIPSTDTQYFGPGTRLTVL.

The chain uses TRBV2 and TRBJ2-7; 9 bases match TRBD2. The CDR3 has 16 residues. Trimming at V came to 3 bases and at J to 3 bases, leaving 9 bases not matched to a gene. Germline loops: CDR1 SNHLY, CDR2 FYNNEI. The CDR3 DNA reads TGTGCCAGCAGTGACCCCTTAGCGGGGGCGAACTACGAGCAGTACTTC. Protein sequence: CASSDPLAGANYEQYF.

This clonotype was counted between two and nine times. The CDR3 loop reads CASSFGGVSYEQYF. The CDR3 DNA reads TGCGCCAGCAGCTTTGGTGGAGTCTCCTACGAGCAGTACTTC. The J gene is TRBJ2-7, the V gene TRBV5-1; D uncertain. The length of the CDR3 is 14 residues. The V gene's germline CDR1 is SGHRS and CDR2 YFSETQ. Trimming left V 2 bases short and J 0 bases short, with 9 bases between. Using reference TRBV5-1 and TRBJ2-7 for the parts outside the CDR3, the full variable domain is KAGVTQTPRYLIKTRGQQVTLSCSPISGHRSVSWYQQTPGQGLQFLFEYFSETQRNKGNFPGRFSGRQFSNSRSEMNVSTLELGDSALYLCASSFGGVSYEQYFGPGTRLTVT.

The chain is built from TRBV25-1 and TRBJ2-5, with D perhaps matching TRBD1 (6 bases). This CDR3 is built from 13 residues. Trimming cost V 4 bases and J 3 bases, with 9 bases left between them. Germline lookup yields CDR1 MGHDK and CDR2 SYGVNS. DNA for the CDR3: TGTGCCAGCAGTGTGCCAGGGGAAGAGACCCAGTACTTC. It yields the protein CASSVPGEETQYF.

This clonotype has just a few counts. This rearrangement joins TRBV4-3 to TRBJ2-7; D is ambiguous. V lost 0 bases and J lost 3, with 12 bases in between. CDR3 length equals 15 residues. The V gene's germline CDR1 is LGHNA and CDR2 YSLEER. In nucleotides, the CDR3 is TGCGCCAGCAGCCAAGATTGGAACGGTTTCTACGAGCAGTACTTC. Amino acid sequence: CASSQDWNGFYEQYF.

In this sample, this clonotype turned up a few times. The chain has TRBV12-3 or TRBV12-4 and TRBJ2-1; D unresolved. The CDR3 contains 13 residues. Trimming left V 7 bases short and J 2 bases short, with 9 bases between. The CDR3 sequence: CASTPRPYNEQFF. The CDR3 nucleotides are TGTGCCAGCACTCCTAGGCCCTACAATGAGCAGTTCTTC.

The V and J genes are TRBV7-6 and TRBJ2-1; D is undetermined. CDR3 length equals 11 residues. V gave up 5 bases and J gave up 5 bases, with 4 bases separating them. In germline, CDR1 is SGHVS, CDR2 FNYEAQ. The CDR3 is CASSDNNEQFF. For the CDR3, the DNA is TGTGCCAGCAGCGATAACAATGAGCAGTTCTTC.

This clonotype was counted between two and nine times. CDR3 region: CASSQGYTGELFF. For the CDR3, the DNA is TGTGCCAGCAGCCAAGGATACACCGGGGAGCTGTTTTTT. V gene TRBV14 combines with J gene TRBJ2-2; no clear D. The CDR3 length is 13 residues. Per the germline V gene, CDR1 is SGHDN and CDR2 is FVKESK. Trimming took off 1 base at V and 3 bases at J, with 3 bases between the two ends.

This rearrangement joins TRBV12-3 or TRBV12-4 to TRBJ2-7, with D unresolved. The ends were cut back, 3 bases at V and 0 bases at J, with 9 bases in the middle. This CDR3 has 14 amino acids. CDR3 DNA sequence: TGTGCCAGCAGTTTTACCCGGAACTCCTACGAGCAGTACTTC. Protein: CASSFTRNSYEQYF.

The chain employs TRBV7-9 and TRBJ2-1; D is perhaps TRBD1 or TRBD2 (5 bases each). This CDR3 region has 16 residues. The V and J ends lost 6 bases and 0 bases respectively, with 15 bases between them. Germline assignment: CDR1 SEHNR and CDR2 FQNEAQ (reference sequence). The CDR3 region has the DNA TGTGCCAGCAGACCCTTCGGGGCCAACTCCTACAATGAGCAGTTCTTC. Its translation is CASRPFGANSYNEQFF.

The genes are TRBV4-2 and TRBJ1-1; D uncertain. Between the trimmed V and J ends, which lost 4 bases and 5 bases, there was a span of 20 bases. Per germline, CDR1 LGHNA and CDR2 YNFKEQ. CDR3 size: 16 residues. The CDR3 DNA is TGTGCCAGCAGCCCCGAGACATCTGGGATGGGTACTGAAGCTTTCTTT. The encoded protein is CASSPETSGMGTEAFF.

This clonotype was detected a few times. CDR3 in DNA: TGCAGCGCTGGGACGGTCGGGTCCTACGAGCAGTACTTC. This gives the protein CSAGTVGSYEQYF. J is TRBJ2-7 and V is TRBV29-1; D may be TRBD1 or TRBD2 (5 bases each). The CDR3 extends over 13 amino acids. Trimming pared 7 bases from V and 1 base from J, leaving 14 bases between. Germline lookup yields CDR1 SQVTM and CDR2 ANQGSEA.

This clonotype was observed a handful of times. This chain uses TRBV24-1 with TRBJ2-5, with D maybe TRBD1 (6 bases). CDR1 and CDR2 from the germline V gene are KGHDR and SFDVKD. V lost 3 bases, J lost 2 bases, and 9 bases lay in between. This CDR3 has 14 residues. DNA of the CDR3: TGTGCCACCAGTGATGGACAGATTCAAGAGACCCAGTACTTC. It yields the protein CATSDGQIQETQYF.

This sequence joins TRBV20-1 and TRBJ2-7, with D perhaps given as TRBD1 or TRBD2 (6 bases each). Trimming pared 0 bases from V and 1 base from J, leaving 13 bases between. This CDR3 has 15 residues. Germline CDR1 is DFQATT and CDR2 is SNEGSKA (reference sequence). CDR3 nucleotides: TGCAGTGCTAGAGAGGTGGTAGGGGGGTCCTACGAGCAGTACTTC. Its protein product is CSAREVVGGSYEQYF.

V is TRBV9 and J is TRBJ1-1; D is undetermined. Looked up from germline, CDR1 is SGDLS and CDR2 is YYNGEE. Trimming took 3 bases from V and 5 from J, leaving 11 bases between them. This CDR3 is built from 13 residues. The chain's CDR3 is CASSAGWGTEAFF. The CDR3 nucleotides are TGTGCCAGCAGCGCCGGTTGGGGAACTGAAGCTTTCTTT.

This clonotype was counted a few times. The CDR3 spells CSARRQDPQETQYF. CDR3 DNA: TGCAGTGCTAGGCGGCAGGATCCCCAAGAGACCCAGTACTTC. J is TRBJ2-5 and V is TRBV20-1; no clear D gene. The germline V and J ends were trimmed by 3 bases and 1 base, with 12 bases remaining between them. The CDR3 contains 14 residues. The germline V gene has CDR1 DFQATT and CDR2 SNEGSKA (reference sequence).

This clonotype was seen many times. V gene TRBV5-1 combines with J gene TRBJ2-1; D gene uncertain. The CDR3 consists of 11 residues. Germline-derived CDR1 and CDR2 are SGHRS and YFSETQ. V was trimmed by 1 base and J by 5 bases, leaving 1 base between them. The CDR3 DNA is TGCGCCAGCAGCTTGAACAATGAGCAGTTCTTC. It specifies CASSLNNEQFF. The complete variable domain, with remaining parts taken from reference TRBV5-1 and TRBJ2-1, reads KAGVTQTPRYLIKTRGQQVTLSCSPISGHRSVSWYQQTPGQGLQFLFEYFSETQRNKGNFPGRFSGRQFSNSRSEMNVSTLELGDSALYLCASSLNNEQFFGPGTRLTVL.

The rearrangement joins TRBV29-1 to TRBJ2-4, with D tentatively TRBD1 (5 bases). Germline CDR1 and CDR2: SQVTM and ANQGSEA. This CDR3 has 13 amino acids. Trimming left V 7 bases short and J 0 bases short, with 10 bases between. Here the CDR3 DNA reads TGCAGCGCCAGGGATTTAGCCAAAAACATTCAGTACTTC. Its protein product is CSARDLAKNIQYF.

This clonotype was observed a handful of times. The chain carries TRBV12-3 or TRBV12-4 and TRBJ2-7, with TRBD2 matching over 16 bases. V gave up 4 bases and J gave up 4 bases; unmatched junction bases: 7. The CDR3 has 17 amino acids. CDR3 in amino acids: CASSYLGLAGGPYEQYF. The DNA of the CDR3 is TGTGCCAGCAGTTACCTGGGACTAGCGGGAGGGCCTTACGAGCAGTACTTC.

This clonotype has a handful of counts. CDR3 protein: CAITGMGNQPQHF. CDR3 coding DNA: TGTGCCATCACAGGGATGGGCAATCAGCCCCAGCATTTT. The genes are TRBV6-6 and TRBJ1-5; a possible D gene is TRBD1 (6 bases). V was trimmed by 10 bases and J by 2 bases, leaving 12 bases between them. The germline gives CDR1 MNHNY, CDR2 SVGAGI (reference sequence). The CDR3 consists of 13 residues.

This clonotype was found many times. CDR3 sequence (DNA): TGTGCCAGCAGCCAAGATCTCCAGACAGGGGGACATGGCTACACCTTC. Translating it yields CASSQDLQTGGHGYTF. The chain is built from TRBV4-2 and TRBJ1-2; 9 nucleotides agree with TRBD1. Germline V CDR1 and CDR2: LGHNA, YNFKEQ. The CDR3 has 16 amino acids. Trimming removed 0 bases from V and 6 bases from J; junction bases left unmatched: 8.

This chain connects TRBV28 to TRBJ2-3; 12 bases fit TRBD2. With V trimmed by 11 bases and J by 4 bases, 16 bases remained unmatched. In germline, CDR1 is MDHEN, CDR2 SYDVKM. The CDR3 has 17 amino acids. CDR3 sequence (DNA): TGTGCCTGGTCAACCTGGGATCTAGCGGGGGGGCCAGATACGCAGTATTTT. Protein product: CAWSTWDLAGGPDTQYF.

This clonotype appeared a few times. The V gene is TRBV7-9, the J gene TRBJ1-1; weak D call: TRBD1 (5 bases). The CDR3 has 13 amino acids. V was trimmed by 6 bases and J by 3 bases, leaving 11 bases between them. Germline V gives CDR1 SEHNR, CDR2 FQNEAQ (reference sequence). The CDR3 nucleotides read TGTGCCAGCAGTTCCAGGGATCACACTGAAGCTTTCTTT. This gives the protein CASSSRDHTEAFF.